Below are 13 T cell receptor beta chains sequenced from a single sample in a study of graft-versus-host responses after intestinal transplantation. Data came from immunoSEQ multiplex PCR; TCRdb stores just in-frame clones and leaves some out. Of 95,000 or so clones in the sample, 75% to 95% were seen once. The specimen comprised PBMCs, sampled about 440 days after intestinal transplant. These receptor sequences come from a human patient who received an intestinal transplant, so some T cells may come from the graft donor.

The V and J genes are TRBV6-1 and TRBJ1-6; D is undetermined. CDR3 size: 15 residues. Germline CDR1 MNHNS, CDR2 SASEGT. V was clipped by 6 bases and J by 5 bases, with 14 bases between them. The CDR3: CASSVGIVNNSPLHF. The CDR3 coding sequence is TGTGCCAGCAGCGTCGGGATCGTTAATAATTCACCCCTCCACTTT.

The CDR3 spells CASSYPVGNTEAFF. For the CDR3, the DNA is TGTGCCAGCAGTTACCCCGTGGGGAACACTGAAGCTTTCTTT. The gene calls are TRBV2 and TRBJ1-1; D is undetermined. V lost 5 bases, J lost 1 base, and 11 bases lay in between. Per the germline V gene, CDR1 is SNHLY and CDR2 is FYNNEI. The CDR3 extends over 14 amino acids.

V usage is TRBV27 and J usage is TRBJ1-2; 7 nucleotides line up with TRBD1. Germline CDR1 is MNHEY and CDR2 is SMNVEV (reference sequence). This CDR3 contains 12 residues. The ends lost 7 bases at V and 8 bases at J; junction bases unmatched: 7. The CDR3 reads CASTTGVGGYTF. The DNA for the CDR3 is TGTGCCAGCACCACAGGGGTAGGAGGCTACACCTTC.

This clone was seen just once. The chain recombines TRBV6-5 with TRBJ1-3; D ambiguous. V lost 8 bases and J 0 bases, leaving 14 bases between the germline ends. The CDR3 totals 15 residues. Germline CDR1 MNHEY, CDR2 SVGAGI. The CDR3 protein is CASGRESYSGNTIYF. As DNA, the CDR3 is TGTGCCAGCGGAAGGGAGTCGTACTCTGGAAACACCATATATTTT.

Concerning this clone itself: One junction end disagrees with the germline gene, perhaps due to a read error. The sample has other DNA sequences that encode this CDR3 too. The genes are TRBV5-1 and TRBJ1-1, with TRBD1 matching over 9 bases. Germline values: CDR1 SGHRS, CDR2 YFSETQ. The CDR3 is made up of 14 amino acids. CDR3 loop: CASTRQGVDTEAFF. The CDR3, as DNA: TGCGCCAGCACCCGACAGGGGGTGGACACTGAAGCCTTCTTT.

The CDR3 DNA is TGTGCCAGCAGCCAACGGGGGCATGGCACCGGGGAGCTGTTTTTT. This gives the protein CASSQRGHGTGELFF. The V and J genes are TRBV9 and TRBJ2-2, with D perhaps given as TRBD1 or TRBD2 (6 bases each). CDR1 and CDR2 (germline): SGDLS, YYNGEE. This CDR3 has 15 residues. V was shortened by 4 bases and J by 4 bases, with 14 bases between the two germline ends.

V is TRBV19 and J is TRBJ2-1; 9 nucleotides line up with TRBD1. The CDR3 runs 12 residues. Losses at the gene ends were 3 bases for V and 14 bases for J; bases not matched to a gene: 5. The germline V gene has CDR1 LNHDA and CDR2 SQIVND (reference sequence). The CDR3 loop reads CASSIGTGKEFF. The DNA of the CDR3 is TGTGCCAGTAGTATCGGGACAGGGAAGGAGTTCTTC.

V gene TRBV13 combines with J gene TRBJ2-2, with TRBD2 as a possible D gene (5 bases). V was pared by 5 bases and J by 0 bases, with 10 bases between. CDR1 and CDR2 (germline): PRHDT, FYEKMQ (reference sequence). This CDR3 has 15 amino acids. The CDR3 loop is CASSPSGTNTGELFF. The CDR3 nucleotides read TGTGCCAGCAGCCCCTCCGGGACGAACACCGGGGAGCTGTTTTTT.

This chain links TRBV6-5 with TRBJ2-4; D is perhaps TRBD2 (6 bases). The CDR3 totals 14 residues. Trimming cost V 6 bases and J 8 bases, with 17 bases left between them. Germline V gives CDR1 MNHEY, CDR2 SVGAGI. The CDR3 sequence: CASSRGTWRDIQYF. In nucleotides, the CDR3 is TGTGCCAGCAGCCGCGGGACCTGGCGGGACATTCAGTACTTC.

This rearrangement joins TRBV5-4 to TRBJ2-2, with 9 bases that match TRBD1. The CDR3 is 16 residues long. V lost 4 bases to trimming and J lost 5 bases; unmatched junction nucleotides: 9. CDR1 SGHNT and CDR2 YYREEE come from the germline V gene (reference sequence). The CDR3 bases are TGTGCCAGCAGCCGGGACAGGGCGAGGTATACCGGGGAGCTGTTTTTT. Amino acid sequence: CASSRDRARYTGELFF.

J is TRBJ1-2 and V is TRBV10-1; no definite D call. Germline V CDR1 and CDR2: WNHNN, SYGVQD (reference sequence). V lost 3 bases and J lost 3, with 8 bases in between. The CDR3 loop spans 13 amino acids. The chain's CDR3 is CASSEFADYGYTF. The DNA of the CDR3 is TGCGCCAGCAGTGAATTCGCAGACTATGGCTACACCTTC.

J is TRBJ2-1 and V is TRBV13; a possible D gene is TRBD2 (5 bases). V lost 5 bases, J lost 6 bases, and 11 bases lay in between. CDR1 is PRHDT, CDR2 FYEKMQ, per germline (reference sequence). The CDR3 runs 13 residues. For the CDR3, the DNA is TGTGCCAGCAGCCCCATCGGGGTCAATGAGCAGTTCTTC. It specifies CASSPIGVNEQFF.

The chain recombines TRBV5-1 with TRBJ2-1; D might be TRBD1 (5 bases). Germline lookup yields CDR1 SGHRS and CDR2 YFSETQ. V lost 4 bases and J 6 bases, leaving 23 bases between the germline ends. The CDR3 totals 17 residues. This chain's CDR3 is CASSTDIGQGSSNEQFF. The DNA of the CDR3 is TGCGCCAGCAGCACCGACATAGGCCAGGGTTCTAGCAATGAGCAGTTCTTC.